One T cell receptor beta chain is described in this entry. The antigen is undetermined. The CDR3 has 14 residues. The junction had 5 bases not matched to a gene; V was cut back by 0 bases and J by 8 bases. Germline lookup yields CDR1 SGHRS and CDR2 YFSETQ. This specimen belongs to a study of CD8 T cell repertoires and HIV-1 epitope variants. The wider study: An uncultured baseline aliquot held 1M T cells.

On the immunoSEQ platform, TCR beta CDR3s were sequenced at survey depth. The protocol was immunoSEQ multiplex PCR, while the TCRdb copy is restricted to in-frame clones and leaves out a portion. The data show around 3,300 clones, roughly 60% seen once. Study-wide points: Beta chains alone show antigen proliferation, not cytokine profile or function.

This chain joins TRBV5-1 and TRBJ2-1; 7 bases are a match to TRBD2. Specimen: cultured CD8+ T cells derived from PBMCs. The sequence was collected from a male donor with HIV. CDR3 amino acids: CASSLVGGMDEQFF. DNA of the CDR3: TGCGCCAGCAGCTTGGTCGGGGGGATGGATGAGCAGTTCTTC. Complete variable domain (other parts from reference TRBV5-1 and TRBJ2-1): KAGVTQTPRYLIKTRGQQVTLSCSPISGHRSVSWYQQTPGQGLQFLFEYFSETQRNKGNFPGRFSGRQFSNSRSEMNVSTLELGDSALYLCASSLVGGMDEQFFGPGTRLTVL.